The rows below give T cell receptor beta chains drawn from one sample of a study of beta chain features in type 1 diabetes. Assay used: immunoSEQ multiplex PCR; TCRdb lists only in-frame clones, some missing. The table records about 150,000 clones, about 12% of them present only once. The specimen was central memory CD4+ T cells from blood. The receptors originated from a man aged 18-30 years with type 1 diabetes. The CDR3 runs from the conserved cysteine through the conserved F or W. D genes are given only for firm matches. Clone size is not always given. Where it is, it says once, few, many or a class for expanded clones.

v_call	j_call	clone_size	d_call	cdr3_nt	cdr3_aa
TRBV4-1	TRBJ2-7	few	.	TGCGCCAGCAGCCAATTGACCCGGGACCCCCTTCGCGAGCAGTACTTC	CASSQLTRDPLREQYF
TRBV9	TRBJ1-5	few	.	TGTGCCAGCAGCCCCAGGCCGGGCAATCAGCCCCAGCATTTT	CASSPRPGNQPQHF
TRBV28	TRBJ2-6	few	TRBD1	TGTGCCAGCAGAGACAGGGTTCTAGTGGCTGGGGCCAACGTCCTGACTTTC	CASRDRVLVAGANVLTF
TRBV11-2	TRBJ2-5	few	.	TGTGCCAGCAGCTTAGGGGTCGGGCAGACCCAGTACTTC	CASSLGVGQTQYF
TRBV30	TRBJ2-1	few	.	TGTGCCTGTATATACAATGAGCAGTTCTTC	CACIYNEQFF
TRBV28	TRBJ1-5	few	TRBD1	TGTGCCAGCGGGACAGGGCTGAATCAGCCCCAGCATTTT	CASGTGLNQPQHF
TRBV29-1	TRBJ1-1	.	.	TGCAGCGTTGGGGGCCCGGGGGCTGAAGCTTTCTTT	CSVGGPGAEAFF
TRBV18	TRBJ2-1	few	.	TGTGCCAGCTCACCACCCGGCAGATCTCATGAGCAGTTCTTC	CASSPPGRSHEQFF
TRBV7-9	TRBJ2-7	.	.	TGTGCCAGCAGCTTAGGCCAGACAGTAAAGTACGAGCAGTACTTC	CASSLGQTVKYEQYF
TRBV28	TRBJ2-7	.	.	TGTGCCAGCAGGAATGGGGGTTCGGCCTACGAGCAGTACTTC	CASRNGGSAYEQYF
TRBV5-4	TRBJ2-5	.	TRBD1	TGTGCCAGCAGCTTGGCCGGGACAGGGCTAGAGACCCAGTACTTC	CASSLAGTGLETQYF
TRBV6-6	TRBJ2-3	.	TRBD1	TGTGCCACCCGAGAGGGGACAGCCACAGATACGCAGTATTTT	CATREGTATDTQYF
TRBV7-7	TRBJ2-7	few	.	TGTGCTAGCAGCCGGGACAAGGAACTCGAGCAGTACTTC	CASSRDKELEQYF
TRBV7-3	TRBJ1-1	.	.	TGTGCCAGCAGCTTAACTCCAGGGGACACTGAAGCTTTCTTT	CASSLTPGDTEAFF
TRBV21-1	TRBJ1-5	.	.	TGTGCCAGCAGCAAGACAGGGGCTACAAATCAGCCCCAGCATTTT	CASSKTGATNQPQHF
TRBV19	TRBJ2-3	.	TRBD1	TGTGCCACCAACTCGCCACTCGGACAGGCTAGCACAGATACGCAGTATTTT	CATNSPLGQASTDTQYF
TRBV7-6	TRBJ2-7	.	TRBD1	TGTGCCAGCCAAACAGGGGATTCCGAGCAGTACTTC	CASQTGDSEQYF
TRBV4-1	TRBJ2-3	many	TRBD1	TGCGCCAGCAGCCAAGTTACAGGGGGTAGCACAGATACGCAGTATTTT	CASSQVTGGSTDTQYF
TRBV25-1	TRBJ2-7	.	TRBD1	TGTGCCAGCAGTGATACAGGGGGCCCTACTCTCTACGAGCAGTACTTC	CASSDTGGPTLYEQYF